This TCR beta chain was observed in a study of shared clonotypes between healthy human individuals. The method was immunoSEQ multiplex PCR; TCRdb's version includes in-frame clones alone and lacks a portion of them. This table has about 2.4 million clones, 80% to 95% appearing once. V was cut by 7 bases and J by 5 bases, with 18 bases left in between. CDR3 length equals 14 residues. Germline V gene sequence: CDR1 SQVTM, CDR2 ANQGSEA. This sequence was found in a man younger than 35 in good health. Some clones in this sample may be carry-over from other donors' samples. V gene TRBV29-1 combines with J gene TRBJ2-1; possible D gene TRBD2, 5 bases. Material for sequencing was naive CD4+ T cells from PBMCs. Regarding subset: CD45RA+ positively selected. The CDR3 DNA reads TGCAGCGCCCTAGGCGGTAGCGCCGACAATGAGCAGTTCTTC. It translates to CSALGGSADNEQFF.